The 30 T cell receptor beta chains listed next were all sequenced from one sample in a study of technical replicates of blood from a few donors. Produced via immunoSEQ multiplex PCR; TCRdb's table is partial and in-frame only. The sample records 45,000 to 65,000 clones, 90% to 95% being singletons. Sequenced input: PBMCs. The receptors stem from a human donor in good health. Some clones in this sample may be carry-over from other donors' samples.

This clone has only one observation. The rearrangement joins TRBV18 to TRBJ2-6, with D perhaps matching TRBD2 (5 bases). This CDR3 is built from 17 residues. In germline, CDR1 is KGHSH, CDR2 LQKENI. V lost 4 bases, J lost 0 bases, and 13 bases lay in between. In DNA form, the CDR3 reads TGTGCCAGCTCACTCATAGCGCCGGGCTCTGGGGCCAACGTCCTGACTTTC. As protein: CASSLIAPGSGANVLTF.

V is TRBV5-1 and J is TRBJ2-1; D possibly corresponds to TRBD2 (5 bases). V was trimmed by 4 bases and J by 8 bases, leaving 19 bases between them. This CDR3 contains 15 residues. Per germline, CDR1 SGHRS and CDR2 YFSETQ. The CDR3 protein is CASSPPRGDADEQFF. The CDR3 coding sequence is TGCGCCAGCAGCCCACCTCGGGGTGACGCTGATGAGCAGTTCTTC. The variable domain in full, with the rest retrieved from reference TRBV5-1 and TRBJ2-1, is KAGVTQTPRYLIKTRGQQVTLSCSPISGHRSVSWYQQTPGQGLQFLFEYFSETQRNKGNFPGRFSGRQFSNSRSEMNVSTLELGDSALYLCASSPPRGDADEQFFGPGTRLTVL.

The chain employs TRBV7-8 and TRBJ2-7, with D maybe TRBD2 (5 bases). Germline values: CDR1 SGHVS, CDR2 FQNEAQ. Deletions cut 7 bases from V and 1 base from J, with 17 bases between. This CDR3 spans 15 amino acids. In nucleotides, the CDR3 is TGTGCCAGCACCCGAGGAGCGGTTAGGTCCTACGAGCAGTACTTC. Amino acids: CASTRGAVRSYEQYF. Complete variable domain (other parts from reference TRBV7-8 and TRBJ2-7): GAGVSQSPRYKVAKRGQDVALRCDPISGHVSLFWYQQALGQGPEFLTYFQNEAQLDKSGLPSDRFFAERPEGSVSTLKIQRTQQEDSAVYLCASTRGAVRSYEQYFGPGTRLTVT.

V is TRBV19 and J is TRBJ2-1; possibly TRBD1 for D (6 bases). The V end was cut by 4 bases, the J end by 3 bases, with 10 bases between. CDR1 and CDR2 (germline): LNHDA, SQIVND (reference sequence). This CDR3 contains 14 residues. In nucleotides, the CDR3 is TGTGCCAGTAGTAACCTACAGGGCTACAATGAGCAGTTCTTC. This gives the protein CASSNLQGYNEQFF.

Remarks on this clone: Other nucleotide sequences in the sample specify the same CDR3. The chain carries TRBV19 and TRBJ1-2; 7 nucleotides match TRBD1. Germline CDR1 LNHDA, CDR2 SQIVND (reference sequence). V was clipped by 2 bases and J by 4 bases; unmatched bases: 4. This CDR3 has 14 amino acids. Here the CDR3 reads CASSILAGGYGYTF. CDR3 sequence (DNA): TGTGCCAGTAGTATATTAGCAGGGGGCTATGGCTACACCTTC.

The V call is TRBV4-3, the J call TRBJ1-6; the D is unclear. V lost 0 bases and J 7 bases, leaving 10 bases between the germline ends. This CDR3 is 15 amino acids long. CDR1 is LGHNA, CDR2 YSLEER, per germline. Written as DNA, the CDR3 is TGCGCCAGCAGCCAAGATGGTTGGCAGAATTCACCCCTCCACTTT. Translating it yields CASSQDGWQNSPLHF.

The J gene is TRBJ1-4, the V gene TRBV5-1; 7 positions agree with TRBD1. CDR1 is SGHRS and CDR2 is YFSETQ in the germline V gene. With V trimmed by 0 bases and J by 0 bases, 2 bases remained unmatched. The CDR3 has 16 residues. CDR3 bases: TGCGCCAGCAGCTTGGGGGACAGTGCAACTAATGAAAAACTGTTTTTT. Protein product: CASSLGDSATNEKLFF.

The rearrangement uses TRBV10-3 and TRBJ1-1; 8 positions agree with TRBD1. In germline, CDR1 is ENHRY, CDR2 SYGVKD. V shed 8 bases, J shed 1 base, and the junction held 12 bases outside the gene matches. The CDR3 runs 16 residues. DNA for the CDR3: TGTGCCATCGCCCGGTCAGGGGGACAGGCGAACACTGAAGCTTTCTTT. Translating gives CAIARSGGQANTEAFF.

The chain uses TRBV4-3 and TRBJ2-3; 9 nucleotides line up with TRBD1. V dropped 4 bases and J dropped 4; count of bases not matched to a gene: 12. This CDR3 spans 17 amino acids. The V gene's germline CDR1 is LGHNA and CDR2 YSLEER. This chain's CDR3 is CASSLRGQGGRADTQYF. The CDR3 DNA follows: TGCGCCAGCAGCCTCCGGGGACAGGGAGGGAGGGCAGATACGCAGTATTTT.

V and J are TRBV5-4 and TRBJ2-3, with 8 bases lining up with TRBD2. With V trimmed by 3 bases and J by 6 bases, 0 bases remained unmatched. Germline values: CDR1 SGHNT, CDR2 YYREEE (reference sequence). CDR3 size: 12 residues. In DNA form, the CDR3 reads TGTGCCAGCAGCTCGGGGGGGGATACGCAGTATTTT. Protein: CASSSGGDTQYF.

DNA for the CDR3: TGTGCCATCAGTCCCGAGTGGGACAGGGCTGGCTACACCTTC. This encodes CAISPEWDRAGYTF. The chain employs TRBV10-3 and TRBJ1-2; 9 positions match TRBD1. CDR3 length: 14 residues. Trimming at V came to 5 bases and at J to 7 bases, leaving 8 bases not matched to a gene. CDR1 is ENHRY, CDR2 SYGVKD, per germline.

J is TRBJ2-7 and V is TRBV5-4, with 8 positions matching TRBD2. CDR3 length equals 13 residues. Losses at the gene ends were 4 bases for V and 3 bases for J; bases not matched to a gene: 3. CDR1 is SGHNT and CDR2 is YYREEE in the germline V gene (reference sequence). As DNA, the CDR3 is TGTGCCAGCAGCAAGCGGGGGATCTACGAGCAGTACTTC. Its translation: CASSKRGIYEQYF.

The rearrangement joins TRBV7-7 to TRBJ2-5, with 10 bases lining up with TRBD2. After removal of 7 bases from V and 2 bases from J, the junction contained 10 bases not matched to a gene. CDR1 and CDR2 (germline): SSHAT, FNYEAQ (reference sequence). The CDR3 is 16 amino acids. The CDR3 reads CASTPPLAGVQETQYF. The DNA of the CDR3 is TGTGCCAGCACCCCACCCCTAGCGGGGGTTCAAGAGACCCAGTACTTC.

The J gene is TRBJ2-3, the V gene TRBV5-1; 10 positions agree with TRBD2. Looked up from germline, CDR1 is SGHRS and CDR2 is YFSETQ. This CDR3 region has 15 residues. With V trimmed by 5 bases and J by 5 bases, 8 bases remained unmatched. The CDR3 protein is CASSYSGGRGDTQYF. Written as DNA, the CDR3 is TGCGCCAGCAGTTATAGCGGGGGGCGAGGAGATACGCAGTATTTT.

The rearrangement joins TRBV5-4 to TRBJ1-1; D possibly corresponds to TRBD1 (6 bases). Trimming removed 3 bases at V and 1 base at J, with 7 bases between. The CDR3 spans 13 residues. Germline V gene data show CDR1 as SGHNT and CDR2 as YYREEE (reference sequence). The CDR3 DNA is TGTGCCAGCAGCTCGACAGGGAACACTGAAGCTTTCTTT. Encoded protein: CASSSTGNTEAFF.

The chain couples TRBV7-2 to TRBJ1-1; D is possibly TRBD1 (5 bases). The V end lost 5 bases, the J end lost 1 base, and 20 bases lay between the germline ends. The CDR3 extends over 17 amino acids. Germline V gene lookup returns CDR1 SGHTA and CDR2 FQGNSA. The CDR3 nucleotides read TGTGCCAGCAGCGCCGAGCCCGGGGGAAACGGGAACACTGAAGCTTTCTTT. Translating it yields CASSAEPGGNGNTEAFF.

The chain joins TRBV5-6 to TRBJ2-5; 11 bases align to TRBD1. Germline lookup yields CDR1 SGHDT and CDR2 YYEEEE. CDR3 size: 17 residues. The junction had 8 bases not matched to a gene; V was cut back by 3 bases and J by 1 base. In nucleotides, the CDR3 is TGTGCCAGCAGCTACTGGCCGGACAGGGGGCCCCAAGAGACCCAGTACTTC. Amino acids: CASSYWPDRGPQETQYF.

The gene calls are TRBV5-6 and TRBJ2-2, with TRBD2 identical over 9 bases. With V trimmed by 0 bases and J by 6 bases, 6 bases remained unmatched. The CDR3 covers 16 residues. Germline-derived CDR1 and CDR2 are SGHDT and YYEEEE. CDR3 DNA sequence: TGTGCCAGCAGCTTGGGGACTAGCGAGCCCCCCGGGGAGCTGTTTTTT. Its translation is CASSLGTSEPPGELFF.

CDR3 loop: CASNVAYQPQHF. CDR3 coding DNA: TGTGCCAGCAATGTGGCTTATCAGCCCCAGCATTTT. V is TRBV2 and J is TRBJ1-5; D unresolved. Germline V gene lookup returns CDR1 SNHLY and CDR2 FYNNEI. The CDR3 extends over 12 amino acids. V was clipped by 7 bases and J by 5 bases, with 9 bases between them.

The chain links TRBV13 to TRBJ1-3; D is perhaps TRBD1 (6 bases). This CDR3 spans 16 amino acids. V lost 5 bases to trimming and J lost 7 bases, with 21 bases between them. Germline V CDR1 and CDR2: PRHDT, FYEKMQ (reference sequence). The CDR3 nucleotides read TGTGCCAGCAGCCCCGTAGGGGGGGGCAGCGCCAACACCATATATTTT. Its translation is CASSPVGGGSANTIYF.

The rearrangement uses TRBV5-1 and TRBJ2-3; TRBD1 matches at 8 bases. Trimming at V came to 3 bases and at J to 4 bases, leaving 4 bases not matched to a gene. Germline V gene data show CDR1 as SGHRS and CDR2 as YFSETQ. This CDR3 region has 14 residues. Here the CDR3 reads CASSSGTGPDTQYF. CDR3 coding DNA: TGCGCCAGCAGCTCTGGGACAGGTCCAGATACGCAGTATTTT.

The rearrangement joins TRBV5-4 to TRBJ1-6; D is unclear. V was pared by 1 base and J by 8 bases, with 4 bases between. This CDR3 contains 12 residues. Germline assignment: CDR1 SGHNT and CDR2 YYREEE (reference sequence). As DNA, the CDR3 is TGTGCCAGCAGCTTGCCGGATTCACCCCTCCACTTT. Amino acid sequence: CASSLPDSPLHF.

The V and J genes are TRBV12-5 and TRBJ1-2; TRBD1 might be the D (6 bases). The CDR3 covers 15 residues. The V end lost 5 bases, the J end lost 2 bases, and 15 bases lay between the germline ends. CDR1 is LGHNT, CDR2 FRNRAP, per germline. In DNA, the CDR3 is TGTGCTAGTGGTGCGGCACTGACAGGAAACTATGGCTACACCTTC. This encodes CASGAALTGNYGYTF.

The rearrangement joins TRBV7-2 to TRBJ2-3; 9 positions match TRBD2. This CDR3 has 14 amino acids. The V and J ends lost 5 bases and 6 bases, in that order; junction bases with no gene match: 6. Looked up from germline, CDR1 is SGHTA and CDR2 is FQGNSA. CDR3 residues: CASSSVAGADTQYF. The CDR3 region has the DNA TGTGCCAGCAGCAGCGTAGCGGGAGCGGATACGCAGTATTTT.

The chain uses TRBV5-1 and TRBJ1-2; a weak D match, TRBD1 (5 bases). The germline V gene has CDR1 SGHRS and CDR2 YFSETQ. V was pared by 6 bases and J by 2 bases, with 14 bases between. CDR3 length: 14 amino acids. The CDR3 reads CASTKAQGNYGYTF. The DNA for the CDR3 is TGCGCCAGCACCAAGGCCCAGGGAAACTATGGCTACACCTTC. Full variable domain (rest looked up from reference TRBV5-1 and TRBJ1-2): KAGVTQTPRYLIKTRGQQVTLSCSPISGHRSVSWYQQTPGQGLQFLFEYFSETQRNKGNFPGRFSGRQFSNSRSEMNVSTLELGDSALYLCASTKAQGNYGYTFGSGTRLTVV.

J is TRBJ1-3 and V is TRBV6-5, with D unclear. Trimming took 6 bases from V and 2 from J, leaving 14 bases between them. Germline V gene lookup returns CDR1 MNHEY and CDR2 SVGAGI. This CDR3 has 15 residues. CDR3 sequence: CASSPPGGTGNTIYF. CDR3 nucleotide sequence: TGTGCCAGCAGCCCCCCGGGAGGGACTGGAAACACCATATATTTT.

The chain combines TRBV6-1 with TRBJ2-7; possibly TRBD1 for D (5 bases). Germline V gene sequence: CDR1 MNHNS, CDR2 SASEGT. The length of the CDR3 is 12 residues. V was clipped by 6 bases and J by 2 bases, with 8 bases between them. The CDR3 DNA follows: TGTGCCAGCAGGACAGATACCTACGAGCAGTACTTC. Translated, it gives CASRTDTYEQYF.

CDR3 region: CASSPPGGQGEQPQHF. DNA for the CDR3: TGTGCCAGCTCACCACCGGGGGGACAGGGCGAGCAGCCCCAGCATTTT. The chain employs TRBV18 and TRBJ1-5; TRBD1 matches 9 bases. The CDR3 extends over 16 amino acids. Germline assignment: CDR1 KGHSH and CDR2 LQKENI. V dropped 0 bases and J dropped 7; count of bases not matched to a gene: 7.

The CDR3 DNA sequence: TGTGCCTGGAGAGCCGGGAGCAGCTATGGCTACACCTTC. Translating gives CAWRAGSSYGYTF. This chain links TRBV30 with TRBJ1-2, with unresolved D. V dropped 3 bases and J dropped 4 bases, with 12 bases sitting between them. The CDR3 is 13 residues long. Germline V gene lookup returns CDR1 GTSNPN and CDR2 SVGIG (reference sequence). The variable domain in full, completed from reference TRBV30 and TRBJ1-2, reads SQTIHQWPATLVQPVGSPLSLECTVEGTSNPNLYWYRQAAGRGLQLLFYSVGIGQISSEVPQNLSASRPQDRQFILSSKKLLLSDSGFYLCAWRAGSSYGYTFGSGTRLTVV.

J is TRBJ1-2 and V is TRBV7-8, with a weak D call TRBD1 (5 bases). CDR3 size: 16 residues. CDR1 SGHVS and CDR2 FQNEAQ come from the germline V gene. Deletions cut 1 base from V and 4 bases from J, with 16 bases between. The CDR3 sequence: CASSLVRGVRGYGYTF. CDR3 bases: TGTGCCAGCAGCTTAGTCCGGGGGGTGAGGGGCTATGGCTACACCTTC.